This entry lists 14 T cell receptor beta chains sequenced from one sample in a study of T cells after yellow fever vaccination (dated by TCRdb to between 2017 and 2020). This specimen's treatment or condition label, per the study, means: live attenuated yellow fever vaccine strain. Receptor libraries were prepared by 5' RACE. Instrument on record: Illumina NovaSeq 6000. TCRdb trimmed the raw reads at Q25, called clones with MiXCR and kept productive beta chains. Rows matching on CDR3 protein sequence are summarized as one entry with the most common DNA and genes. The sample table records about 320,000 distinct CDR3 sequences; under 15% of these occur just once. 3.2% of the sample rests with the top ten. Source: CD4+ T cells sorted from PBMCs, taken 15 days after the yellow fever booster vaccination. Every receptor here comes from a man younger than 30 who received the YFV17D yellow fever vaccine.

The chain is built from TRBV6-1 and TRBJ2-5, with TRBD2 matching over 15 bases. This CDR3 spans 16 amino acids. CDR1 and CDR2 (germline): MNHNS, SASEGT. Trimming at V came to 4 bases and at J to 5 bases, leaving 5 bases not matched to a gene. The CDR3 sequence: CASSARTSGGGETQYF. CDR3 nucleotide sequence: TGTGCCAGCAGTGCGAGGACTAGCGGGGGGGGGGAGACCCAGTACTTC.

This clonotype was counted between two and nine times. This chain uses TRBV7-9 with TRBJ1-1, with a possible D match to TRBD1 (5 bases). The V and J ends lost 5 bases and 8 bases respectively, with 12 bases between them. The CDR3 length is 12 residues. Germline lookup yields CDR1 SEHNR and CDR2 FQNEAQ (reference sequence). CDR3 sequence (DNA): TGTGCCAGCAGCCCCCAGGGAGGAGAAGCTTTCTTT. This gives the protein CASSPQGGEAFF. The full variable domain, in which reference TRBV7-9 and TRBJ1-1 provide the parts outside the CDR3, is DTGVSQNPRHKITKRGQNVTFRCDPISEHNRLYWYRQTLGQGPEFLTYFQNEAQLEKSRLLSDRFSAERPKGSFSTLEIQRTEQGDSAMYLCASSPQGGEAFFGQGTRLTVV.

V gene TRBV7-2 combines with J gene TRBJ2-3; 8 positions agree with TRBD2. The CDR3 consists of 17 residues. The germline V gene encodes CDR1 SGHTA and CDR2 FQGNSA. Trimming took 6 bases from V and 1 from J; bases not matched to a gene: 12. In nucleotides, the CDR3 is TGTGCCAGCAGTTCCTCCCATAGCGGGGTTGGCACAGATACGCAGTATTTT. Amino acids: CASSSSHSGVGTDTQYF.

This clonotype was detected only a few times. The chain links TRBV7-9 to TRBJ2-7, with 11 nucleotides matching TRBD1. Germline V gives CDR1 SEHNR, CDR2 FQNEAQ (reference sequence). The V segment lost 5 bases and the J segment 3 bases; nucleotides outside the gene matches: 6. This CDR3 region has 15 residues. Here the CDR3 reads CASSPPGQGGYEQYF. CDR3 in DNA: TGTGCCAGCAGCCCTCCGGGACAGGGGGGCTACGAGCAGTACTTC. The complete variable domain, with remaining parts taken from reference TRBV7-9 and TRBJ2-7, reads DTGVSQNPRHKITKRGQNVTFRCDPISEHNRLYWYRQTLGQGPEFLTYFQNEAQLEKSRLLSDRFSAERPKGSFSTLEIQRTEQGDSAMYLCASSPPGQGGYEQYFGPGTRLTVT.

This chain links TRBV3-1 with TRBJ1-2, with D possibly TRBD1 on 5 matching bases. Germline loops: CDR1 LGHDT, CDR2 YNNKEL (reference sequence). Trimming pared 0 bases from V and 6 bases from J, leaving 14 bases between. The CDR3 length is 15 residues. CDR3 nucleotides: TGTGCCAGCAGCCAAGACGCGGCAGGGCGCCATGGCTACACCTTC. This gives the protein CASSQDAAGRHGYTF.

This chain links TRBV12-3 or TRBV12-4 with TRBJ2-3; no clear D. V lost 2 bases to trimming and J lost 1 base, with 4 bases between them. The CDR3 runs 13 residues. CDR3 coding DNA: TGTGCCAGCAGTTTAAGCCGCACAGATACGCAGTATTTT. Residues: CASSLSRTDTQYF.

This clonotype was picked up many times. V gene TRBV7-9 combines with J gene TRBJ2-2; a possible D gene is TRBD1 (6 bases). The germline V gene has CDR1 SEHNR and CDR2 FQNEAQ (reference sequence). The length of the CDR3 is 15 residues. V was pared by 5 bases and J by 6 bases, with 16 bases between. CDR3 bases: TGTGCCAGCAGCACAAACAGGGCGAGCGCCGGGGAGCTGTTTTTT. This sequence encodes CASSTNRASAGELFF.

This clonotype came up a few times. The genes are TRBV19 and TRBJ2-3; D not resolved. CDR3 size: 15 residues. Deletions cut 3 bases from V and 3 bases from J, with 13 bases between. CDR1 is LNHDA and CDR2 is SQIVND in the germline V gene (reference sequence). The CDR3 loop reads CASSISSPLTDTQYF. In DNA form, the CDR3 reads TGTGCCAGTAGTATTTCCTCTCCATTGACAGATACGCAGTATTTT.

In this sample, this clonotype turned up a few times. This sequence joins TRBV5-1 and TRBJ2-2, with 13 nucleotides matching TRBD2. With V trimmed by 4 bases and J by 7 bases, 4 bases remained unmatched. From germline, CDR1 is SGHRS and CDR2 YFSETQ. CDR3 length: 15 amino acids. As DNA, the CDR3 is TGCGCCAGCAGCAAGGGACTAGCGGGGCACGGGGAGCTGTTTTTT. This codes for CASSKGLAGHGELFF.

This clonotype occurred a few times. V is TRBV20-1 and J is TRBJ2-2, with 7 bases aligning to TRBD1. The ends lost 5 bases at V and 8 bases at J; junction bases unmatched: 8. CDR3 length: 13 residues. Looked up from germline, CDR1 is DFQATT and CDR2 is SNEGSKA (reference sequence). CDR3 DNA sequence: TGCAGTGCTCGCTTACAGGGGACAGGGGAGCTGTTTTTT. It yields the protein CSARLQGTGELFF.

V gene TRBV7-2 combines with J gene TRBJ1-1; no reliable D call. V was shortened by 3 bases and J by 0 bases, with 8 bases between the two germline ends. CDR1 SGHTA and CDR2 FQGNSA come from the germline V gene. This CDR3 contains 14 residues. The CDR3 sequence is CASSFAFLNTEAFF. CDR3 sequence (DNA): TGTGCCAGCAGCTTCGCCTTTTTGAACACTGAAGCTTTCTTT.

This clonotype was observed at least ten times. The V and J genes are TRBV30 and TRBJ2-1; D gene ambiguous. Trimming shortened V by 0 bases and J by 8 bases, and 5 bases separated the two germline ends. Germline V gene data show CDR1 as GTSNPN and CDR2 as SVGIG (reference sequence). The CDR3 loop spans 11 amino acids. The CDR3, as DNA: TGTGCCTGGAGTGTGTTCCATGAGCAGTTCTTC. It yields the protein CAWSVFHEQFF. Drawing the rest from reference TRBV30 and TRBJ2-1, the complete variable domain is SQTIHQWPATLVQPVGSPLSLECTVEGTSNPNLYWYRQAAGRGLQLLFYSVGIGQISSEVPQNLSASRPQDRQFILSSKKLLLSDSGFYLCAWSVFHEQFFGPGTRLTVL.

The chain recombines TRBV20-1 with TRBJ2-5; TRBD2 is a possible D gene (7 bases). Germline lookup yields CDR1 DFQATT and CDR2 SNEGSKA (reference sequence). The germline V and J ends were trimmed by 6 bases and 3 bases, with 17 bases remaining between them. The CDR3 is made up of 14 amino acids. The DNA of the CDR3 is TGCAGTGCCGCCTCGGGGGCGGGGGAAGAGACCCAGTACTTC. It encodes CSAASGAGEETQYF.

The sample holds a few counts of this clonotype. V and J are TRBV7-2 and TRBJ1-2; a possible D gene is TRBD1 (5 bases). Germline V gives CDR1 SGHTA, CDR2 FQGNSA. This CDR3 spans 16 amino acids. Trimming took off 2 bases at V and 3 bases at J, with 16 bases between the two ends. For the CDR3, the DNA is TGTGCCAGCAGCTTACTTAGCCGGGACCCCTACTATGGCTACACCTTC. It translates to CASSLLSRDPYYGYTF.